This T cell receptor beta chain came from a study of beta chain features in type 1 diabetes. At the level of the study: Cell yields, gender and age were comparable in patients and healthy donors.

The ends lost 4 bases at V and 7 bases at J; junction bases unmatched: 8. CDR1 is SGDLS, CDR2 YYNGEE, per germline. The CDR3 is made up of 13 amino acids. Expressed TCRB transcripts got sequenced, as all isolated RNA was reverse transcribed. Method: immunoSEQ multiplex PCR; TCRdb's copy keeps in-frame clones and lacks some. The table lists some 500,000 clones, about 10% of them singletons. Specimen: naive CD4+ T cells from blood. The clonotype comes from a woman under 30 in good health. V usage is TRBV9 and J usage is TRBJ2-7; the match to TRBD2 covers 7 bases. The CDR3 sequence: CASSQGLLREQYF. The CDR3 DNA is TGTGCCAGCAGCCAGGGACTATTGAGAGAGCAGTACTTC.